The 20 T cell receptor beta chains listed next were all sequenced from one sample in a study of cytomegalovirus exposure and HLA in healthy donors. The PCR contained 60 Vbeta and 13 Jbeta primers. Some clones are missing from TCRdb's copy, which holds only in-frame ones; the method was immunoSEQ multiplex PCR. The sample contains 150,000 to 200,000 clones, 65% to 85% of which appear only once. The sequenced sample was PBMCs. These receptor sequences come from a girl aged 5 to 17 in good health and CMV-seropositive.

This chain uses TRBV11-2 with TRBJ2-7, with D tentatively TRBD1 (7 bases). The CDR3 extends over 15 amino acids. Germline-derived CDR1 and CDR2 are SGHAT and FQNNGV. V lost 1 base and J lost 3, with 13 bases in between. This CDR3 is CASSLGAGGLYEQYF. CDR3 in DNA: TGTGCCAGCAGCTTAGGGGCAGGGGGGCTCTACGAGCAGTACTTC.

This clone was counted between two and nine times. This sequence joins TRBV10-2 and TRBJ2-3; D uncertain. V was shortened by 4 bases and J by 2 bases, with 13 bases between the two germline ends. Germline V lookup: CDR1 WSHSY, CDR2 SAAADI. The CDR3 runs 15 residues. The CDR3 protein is CASSGYRATTDTQYF. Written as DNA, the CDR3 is TGCGCCAGCAGTGGATACAGAGCCACCACAGATACGCAGTATTTT.

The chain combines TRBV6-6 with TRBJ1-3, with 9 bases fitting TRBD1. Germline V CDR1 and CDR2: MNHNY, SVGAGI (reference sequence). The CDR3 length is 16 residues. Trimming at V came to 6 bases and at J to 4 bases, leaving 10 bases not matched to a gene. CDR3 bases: TGTGCCAGCAGAACCCTACAGGGGGCAACGGGAAACACCATATATTTT. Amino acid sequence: CASRTLQGATGNTIYF.

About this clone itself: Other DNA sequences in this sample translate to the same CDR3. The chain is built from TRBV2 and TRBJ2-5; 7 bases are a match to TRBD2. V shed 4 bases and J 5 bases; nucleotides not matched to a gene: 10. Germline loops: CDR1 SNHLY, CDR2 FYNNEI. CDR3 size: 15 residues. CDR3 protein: CASSVGLAEGETQYF. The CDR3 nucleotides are TGTGCCAGCAGTGTAGGTCTAGCGGAAGGCGAGACCCAGTACTTC.

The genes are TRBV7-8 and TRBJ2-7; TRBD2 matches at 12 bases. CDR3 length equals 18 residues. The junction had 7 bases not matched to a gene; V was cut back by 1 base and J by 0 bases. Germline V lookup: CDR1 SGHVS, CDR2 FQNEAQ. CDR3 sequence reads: CASSLGGTSGPSSYEQYF. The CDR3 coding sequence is TGTGCCAGCAGCTTAGGGGGGACTAGCGGGCCTTCCTCCTACGAGCAGTACTTC.

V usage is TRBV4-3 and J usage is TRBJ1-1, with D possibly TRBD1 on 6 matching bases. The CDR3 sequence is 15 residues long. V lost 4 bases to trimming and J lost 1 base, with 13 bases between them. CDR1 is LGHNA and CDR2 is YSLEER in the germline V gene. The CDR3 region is CASSPHREPNTEAFF. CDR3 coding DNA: TGCGCCAGCAGCCCCCACAGGGAACCGAACACTGAAGCTTTCTTT.

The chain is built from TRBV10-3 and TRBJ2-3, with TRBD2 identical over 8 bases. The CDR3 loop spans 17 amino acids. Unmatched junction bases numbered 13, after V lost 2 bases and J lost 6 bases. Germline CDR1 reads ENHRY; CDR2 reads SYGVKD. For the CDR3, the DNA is TGTGCCATCAGTGAGGATTTATTAGCGGGAATGGGGGATACGCAGTATTTT. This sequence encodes CAISEDLLAGMGDTQYF.

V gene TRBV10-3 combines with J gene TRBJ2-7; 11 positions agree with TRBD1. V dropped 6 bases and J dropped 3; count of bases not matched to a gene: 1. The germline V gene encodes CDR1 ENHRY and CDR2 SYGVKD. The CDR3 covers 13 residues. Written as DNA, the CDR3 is TGTGCCATCAGGGGACAGGGGGACTACGAGCAGTACTTC. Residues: CAIRGQGDYEQYF.

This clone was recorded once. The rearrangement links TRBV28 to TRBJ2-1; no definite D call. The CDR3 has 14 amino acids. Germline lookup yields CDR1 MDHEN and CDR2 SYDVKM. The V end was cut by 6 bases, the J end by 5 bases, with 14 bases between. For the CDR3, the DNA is TGTGCCAGCAGCCCCGACGGTAGCAACAATGAGCAGTTCTTC. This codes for CASSPDGSNNEQFF.

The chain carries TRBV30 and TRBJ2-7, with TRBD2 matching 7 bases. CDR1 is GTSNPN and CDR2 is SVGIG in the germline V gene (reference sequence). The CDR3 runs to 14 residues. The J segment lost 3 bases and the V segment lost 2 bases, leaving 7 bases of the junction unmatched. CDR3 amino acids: CAWSRGEAVYEQYF. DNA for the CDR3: TGTGCCTGGAGTCGGGGGGAGGCCGTCTACGAGCAGTACTTC.

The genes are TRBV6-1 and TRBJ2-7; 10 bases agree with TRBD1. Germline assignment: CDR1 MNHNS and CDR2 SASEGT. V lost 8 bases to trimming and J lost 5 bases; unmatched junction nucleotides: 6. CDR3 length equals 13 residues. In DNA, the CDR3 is TGTGCCAGCGCCCGGGACAGGGGCGACGAGCAGTACTTC. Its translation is CASARDRGDEQYF.

The CDR3 loop is CSVEGTERIYGKNIQYF. CDR3 DNA sequence: TGCAGCGTTGAGGGGACAGAGCGTATCTATGGCAAAAACATTCAGTACTTC. The chain links TRBV29-1 to TRBJ2-4; 7 bases are shared with TRBD1. The germline gives CDR1 SQVTM, CDR2 ANQGSEA. With V trimmed by 3 bases and J by 3 bases, 14 bases remained unmatched. The CDR3 is made up of 17 amino acids.

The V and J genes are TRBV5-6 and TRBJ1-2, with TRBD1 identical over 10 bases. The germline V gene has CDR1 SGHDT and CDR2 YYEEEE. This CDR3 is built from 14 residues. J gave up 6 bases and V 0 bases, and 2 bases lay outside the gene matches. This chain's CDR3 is CASSLGDRGNGYTF. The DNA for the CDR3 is TGTGCCAGCAGCTTGGGGGACAGGGGTAATGGCTACACCTTC. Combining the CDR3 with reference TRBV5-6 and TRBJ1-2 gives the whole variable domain DAGVTQSPTHLIKTRGQQVTLRCSPKSGHDTVSWYQQALGQGPQFIFQYYEEEERQRGNFPDRFSGHQFPNYSSELNVNALLLGDSALYLCASSLGDRGNGYTFGSGTRLTVV.

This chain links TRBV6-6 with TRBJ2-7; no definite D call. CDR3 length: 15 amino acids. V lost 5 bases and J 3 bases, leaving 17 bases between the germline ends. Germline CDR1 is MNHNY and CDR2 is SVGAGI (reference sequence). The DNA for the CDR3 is TGTGCCAGCAGTACCCCCTCACCTAGAAGCTACGAGCAGTACTTC. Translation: CASSTPSPRSYEQYF.

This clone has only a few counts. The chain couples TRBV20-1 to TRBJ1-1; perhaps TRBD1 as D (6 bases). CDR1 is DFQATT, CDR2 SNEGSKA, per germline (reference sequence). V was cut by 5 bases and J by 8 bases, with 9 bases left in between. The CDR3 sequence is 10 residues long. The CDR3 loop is CSARQEEAFF. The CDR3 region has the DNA TGCAGTGCTCGACAGGAAGAAGCTTTCTTT.

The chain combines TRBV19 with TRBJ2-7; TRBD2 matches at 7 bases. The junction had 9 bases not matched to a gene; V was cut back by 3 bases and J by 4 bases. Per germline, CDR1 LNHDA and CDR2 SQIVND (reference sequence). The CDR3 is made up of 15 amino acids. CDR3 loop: CASSMGGDGDYEQYF. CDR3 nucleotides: TGTGCCAGTAGTATGGGGGGGGACGGGGATTACGAGCAGTACTTC.

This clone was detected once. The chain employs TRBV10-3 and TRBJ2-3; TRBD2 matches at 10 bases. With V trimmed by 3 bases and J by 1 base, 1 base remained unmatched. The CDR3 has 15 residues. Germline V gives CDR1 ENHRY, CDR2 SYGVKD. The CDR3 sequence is CAISEGLAGTDTQYF. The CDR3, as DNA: TGTGCCATCAGTGAAGGACTAGCGGGCACAGATACGCAGTATTTT.

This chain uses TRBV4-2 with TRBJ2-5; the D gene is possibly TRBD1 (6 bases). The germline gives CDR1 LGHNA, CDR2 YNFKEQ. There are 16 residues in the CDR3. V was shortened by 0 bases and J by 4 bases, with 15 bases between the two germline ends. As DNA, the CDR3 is TGTGCCAGCAGCCAAGAAGGGCAGGGGCTTGGAGAGACCCAGTACTTC. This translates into CASSQEGQGLGETQYF.

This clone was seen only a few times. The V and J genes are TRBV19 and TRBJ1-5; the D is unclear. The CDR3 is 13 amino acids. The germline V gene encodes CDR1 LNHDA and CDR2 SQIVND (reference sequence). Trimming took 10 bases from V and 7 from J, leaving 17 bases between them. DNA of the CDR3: TGTGCCACCGCACCGGGTCCCGGGCAGCCCCAGCATTTT. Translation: CATAPGPGQPQHF.

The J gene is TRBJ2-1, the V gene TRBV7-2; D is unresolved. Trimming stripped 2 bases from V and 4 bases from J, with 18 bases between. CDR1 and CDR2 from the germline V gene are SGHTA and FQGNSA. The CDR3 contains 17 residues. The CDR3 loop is CASSLTASSQIYNEQFF. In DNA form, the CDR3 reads TGTGCCAGCAGCTTAACGGCTAGTTCGCAGATTTACAATGAGCAGTTCTTC.